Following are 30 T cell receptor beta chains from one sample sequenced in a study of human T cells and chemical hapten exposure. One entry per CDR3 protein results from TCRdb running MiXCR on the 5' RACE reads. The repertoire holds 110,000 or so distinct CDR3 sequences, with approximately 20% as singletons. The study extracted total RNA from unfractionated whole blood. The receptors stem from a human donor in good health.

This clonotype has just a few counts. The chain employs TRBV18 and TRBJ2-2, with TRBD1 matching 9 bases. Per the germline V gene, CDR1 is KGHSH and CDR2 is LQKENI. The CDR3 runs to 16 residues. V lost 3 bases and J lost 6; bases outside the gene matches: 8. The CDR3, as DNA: TGTGCCAGCTCACCCCGGACAGGGGCCCTCCCCGGGGAGCTGTTTTTT. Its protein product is CASSPRTGALPGELFF.

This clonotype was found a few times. Here the CDR3 DNA reads TGCAGTGCTACGGACAGGGGCTGGACAGATACGCAGTATTTT. Its protein is CSATDRGWTDTQYF. This chain joins TRBV20-1 and TRBJ2-3; 9 bases agree with TRBD1. Germline CDR1 and CDR2: DFQATT and SNEGSKA (reference sequence). The trim removed 4 bases at V and 3 bases at J, leaving 5 bases unmatched. This CDR3 spans 14 amino acids.

CDR3 DNA sequence: TGTGCCTGGGGGGGGGACAGGGGGACGGAGGAGCAGTACTTC. Protein: CAWGGDRGTEEQYF. V is TRBV30 and J is TRBJ2-7; 11 bases are a match to TRBD1. Germline CDR1 reads GTSNPN; CDR2 reads SVGIG (reference sequence). The V gene end was trimmed by 5 bases and the J gene end by 7 bases; junction bases not matched to a gene: 10. This CDR3 has 14 residues.

The CDR3 here is CASSTELAGGREQYF. CDR3 bases: TGTGCCAGCAGTACGGAACTAGCGGGAGGGCGGGAGCAGTACTTC. The J gene is TRBJ2-7, the V gene TRBV6-6, with 13 bases aligning to TRBD2. V was clipped by 5 bases and J by 7 bases; unmatched bases: 8. Per germline, CDR1 MNHNY and CDR2 SVGAGI (reference sequence). The CDR3 covers 15 residues.

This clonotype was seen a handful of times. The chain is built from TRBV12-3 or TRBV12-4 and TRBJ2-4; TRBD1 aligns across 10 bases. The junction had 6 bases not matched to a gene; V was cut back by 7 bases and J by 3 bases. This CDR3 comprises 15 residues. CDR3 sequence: CASTPGQGFKNIQYF. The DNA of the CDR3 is TGTGCCAGCACCCCGGGACAGGGGTTCAAAAACATTCAGTACTTC.

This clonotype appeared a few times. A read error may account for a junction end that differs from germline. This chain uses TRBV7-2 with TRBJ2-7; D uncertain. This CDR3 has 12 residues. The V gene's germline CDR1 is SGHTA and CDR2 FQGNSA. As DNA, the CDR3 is TGTGCCAGCAACTTAGACGACTACGAGCAGTACTTC. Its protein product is CASNLDDYEQYF.

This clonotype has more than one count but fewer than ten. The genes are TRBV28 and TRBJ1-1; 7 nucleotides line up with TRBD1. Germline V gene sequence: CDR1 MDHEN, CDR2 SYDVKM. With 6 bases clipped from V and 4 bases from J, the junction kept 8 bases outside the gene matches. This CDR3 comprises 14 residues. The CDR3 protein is CASRLPDRATEAFF. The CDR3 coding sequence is TGTGCCAGCAGACTACCCGACAGGGCCACTGAAGCTTTCTTT.

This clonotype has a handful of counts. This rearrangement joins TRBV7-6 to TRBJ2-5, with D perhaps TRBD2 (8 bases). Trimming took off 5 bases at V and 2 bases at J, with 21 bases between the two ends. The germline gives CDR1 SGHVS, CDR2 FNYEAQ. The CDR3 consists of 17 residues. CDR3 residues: CASSLKPGGTAQETQYF. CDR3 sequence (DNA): TGTGCCAGCAGCCTAAAACCGGGGGGGACAGCTCAAGAGACCCAGTACTTC.

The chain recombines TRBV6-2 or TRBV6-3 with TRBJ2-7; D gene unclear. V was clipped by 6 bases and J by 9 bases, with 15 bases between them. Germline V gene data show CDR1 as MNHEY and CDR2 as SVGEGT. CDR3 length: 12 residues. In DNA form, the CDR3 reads TGTGCCAGCAGCGATGACCTTTTTCGGCAGTACTTC. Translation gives CASSDDLFRQYF.

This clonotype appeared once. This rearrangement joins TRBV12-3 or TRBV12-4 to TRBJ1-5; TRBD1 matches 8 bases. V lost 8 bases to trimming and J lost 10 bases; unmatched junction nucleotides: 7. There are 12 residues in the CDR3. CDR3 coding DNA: TGTGCCAGCGCATCAGGGGGCAGACCCCAGCATTTT. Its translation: CASASGGRPQHF.

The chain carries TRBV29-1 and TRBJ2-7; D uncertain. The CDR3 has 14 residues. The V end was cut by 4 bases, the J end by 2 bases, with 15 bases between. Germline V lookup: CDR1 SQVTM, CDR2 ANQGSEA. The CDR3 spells CSVVWDLNPYEQYF. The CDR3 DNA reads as TGCAGCGTTGTGTGGGATTTGAACCCCTACGAGCAGTACTTC.

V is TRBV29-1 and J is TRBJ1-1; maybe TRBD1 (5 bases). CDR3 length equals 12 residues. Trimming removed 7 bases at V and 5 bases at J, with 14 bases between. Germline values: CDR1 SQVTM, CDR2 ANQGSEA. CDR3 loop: CSALTQGTEAFF. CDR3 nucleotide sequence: TGCAGCGCCTTAACCCAGGGAACTGAAGCTTTCTTT.

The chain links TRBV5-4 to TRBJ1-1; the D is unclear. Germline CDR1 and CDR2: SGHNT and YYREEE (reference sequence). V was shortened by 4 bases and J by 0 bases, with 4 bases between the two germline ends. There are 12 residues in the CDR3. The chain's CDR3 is CASSMVNTEAFF. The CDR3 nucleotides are TGTGCCAGCAGCATGGTGAACACTGAAGCTTTCTTT.

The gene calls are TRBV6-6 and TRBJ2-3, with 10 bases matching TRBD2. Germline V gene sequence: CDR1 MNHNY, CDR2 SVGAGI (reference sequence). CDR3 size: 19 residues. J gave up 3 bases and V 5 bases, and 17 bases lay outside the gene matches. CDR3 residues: CASSRGSSGRWGRTDTQYF. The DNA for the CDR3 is TGTGCCAGCAGTCGAGGGAGTAGCGGGAGGTGGGGTAGGACAGATACGCAGTATTTT.

The chain's CDR3 is CSVEEYRAPYEQYF. For the CDR3, the DNA is TGCAGCGTTGAAGAGTACAGGGCCCCCTACGAGCAGTACTTC. The chain links TRBV29-1 to TRBJ2-7, with D perhaps TRBD1 (6 bases). V lost 0 bases to trimming and J lost 2 bases, with 11 bases between them. The CDR3 extends over 14 amino acids. Per the germline V gene, CDR1 is SQVTM and CDR2 is ANQGSEA.

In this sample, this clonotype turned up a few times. CDR3 loop: CASRLVTSNRERGYTF. Written as DNA, the CDR3 is TGTGCCAGCAGGCTCGTAACCTCTAACAGGGAGAGGGGCTACACCTTC. The chain links TRBV6-5 to TRBJ1-2; D possibly corresponds to TRBD1 (6 bases). Germline loops: CDR1 MNHEY, CDR2 SVGAGI. Trimming removed 6 bases at V and 8 bases at J, with 25 bases between. The CDR3 length is 16 residues.

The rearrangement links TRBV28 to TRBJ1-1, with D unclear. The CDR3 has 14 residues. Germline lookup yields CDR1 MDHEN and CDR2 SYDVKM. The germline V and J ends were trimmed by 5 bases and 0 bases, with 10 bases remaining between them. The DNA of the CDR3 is TGTGCCAGCAGTAGTGGGCTGGTGAACACTGAAGCTTTCTTT. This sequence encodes CASSSGLVNTEAFF.

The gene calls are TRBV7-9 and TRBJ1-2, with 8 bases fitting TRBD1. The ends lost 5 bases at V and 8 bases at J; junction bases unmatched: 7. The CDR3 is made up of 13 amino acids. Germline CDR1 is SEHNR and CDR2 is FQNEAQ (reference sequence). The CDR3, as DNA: TGTGCCAGCAGCCGGACAGGGAATTTGGGCTACACCTTC. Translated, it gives CASSRTGNLGYTF.

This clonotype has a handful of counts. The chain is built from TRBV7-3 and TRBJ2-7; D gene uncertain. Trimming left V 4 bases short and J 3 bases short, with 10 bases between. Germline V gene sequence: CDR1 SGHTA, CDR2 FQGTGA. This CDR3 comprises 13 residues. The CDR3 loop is CASSSGPLYEQYF. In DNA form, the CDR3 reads TGTGCCAGCAGCTCTGGCCCCCTCTACGAGCAGTACTTC.

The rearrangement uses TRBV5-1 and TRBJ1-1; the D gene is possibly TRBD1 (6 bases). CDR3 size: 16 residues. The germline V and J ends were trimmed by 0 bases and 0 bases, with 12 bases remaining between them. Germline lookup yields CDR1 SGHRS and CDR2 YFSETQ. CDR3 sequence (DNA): TGCGCCAGCAGCTTGGTCCCCAAGGGGGTGAACACTGAAGCTTTCTTT. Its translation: CASSLVPKGVNTEAFF.

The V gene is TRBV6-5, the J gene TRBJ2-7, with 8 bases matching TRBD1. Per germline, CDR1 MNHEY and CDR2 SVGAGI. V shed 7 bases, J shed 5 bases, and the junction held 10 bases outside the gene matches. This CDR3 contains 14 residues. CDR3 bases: TGTGCCAGCACCCCCGGGACAGGTTTGGACGAGCAGTACTTC. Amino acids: CASTPGTGLDEQYF.

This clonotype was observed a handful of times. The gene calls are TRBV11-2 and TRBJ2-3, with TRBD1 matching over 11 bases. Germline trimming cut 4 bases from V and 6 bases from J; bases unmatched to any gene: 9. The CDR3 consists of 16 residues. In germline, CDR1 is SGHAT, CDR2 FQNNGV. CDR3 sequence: CASSSLGTGGADTQYF. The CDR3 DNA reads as TGTGCCAGCAGCTCCCTCGGGACAGGGGGAGCGGATACGCAGTATTTT.

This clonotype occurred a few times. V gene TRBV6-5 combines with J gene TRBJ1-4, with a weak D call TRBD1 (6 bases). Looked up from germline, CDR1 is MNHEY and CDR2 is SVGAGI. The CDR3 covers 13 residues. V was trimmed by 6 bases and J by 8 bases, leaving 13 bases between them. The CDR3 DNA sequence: TGTGCCAGCAGAAGGGGGTTGTCGGAAAAACTGTTTTTT. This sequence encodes CASRRGLSEKLFF.

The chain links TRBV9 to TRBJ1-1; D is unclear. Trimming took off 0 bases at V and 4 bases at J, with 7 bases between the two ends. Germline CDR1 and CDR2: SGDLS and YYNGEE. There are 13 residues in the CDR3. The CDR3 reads CASSVVVGTEAFF. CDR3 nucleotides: TGTGCCAGCAGCGTAGTGGTGGGCACTGAAGCTTTCTTT.

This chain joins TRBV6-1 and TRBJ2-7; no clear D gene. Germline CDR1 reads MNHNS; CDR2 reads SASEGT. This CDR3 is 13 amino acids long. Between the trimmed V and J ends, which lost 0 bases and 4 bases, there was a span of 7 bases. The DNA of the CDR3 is TGTGCCAGCAGTGAAGCGGACGGTTACGAGCAGTACTTC. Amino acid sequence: CASSEADGYEQYF.

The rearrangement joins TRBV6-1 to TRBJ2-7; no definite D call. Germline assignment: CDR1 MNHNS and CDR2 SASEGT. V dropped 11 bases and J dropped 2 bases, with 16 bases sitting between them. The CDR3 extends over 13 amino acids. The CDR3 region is CALTRPVAYEQYF. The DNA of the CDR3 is TGTGCCCTAACACGTCCAGTTGCCTACGAGCAGTACTTC.

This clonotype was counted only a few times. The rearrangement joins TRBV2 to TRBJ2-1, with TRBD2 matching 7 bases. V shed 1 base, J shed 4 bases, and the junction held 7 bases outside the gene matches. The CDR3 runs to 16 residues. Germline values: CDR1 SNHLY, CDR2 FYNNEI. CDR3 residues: CASSEDAGEIYNEQFF. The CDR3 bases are TGTGCCAGCAGTGAAGATGCGGGGGAAATATACAATGAGCAGTTCTTC.

CDR3: CASSLGNRGRGVGGTEAFF. CDR3 sequence (DNA): TGTGCCAGCAGTTTAGGTAACAGGGGGCGCGGCGTGGGCGGCACTGAAGCTTTCTTT. This chain links TRBV28 with TRBJ1-1, with 9 bases lining up with TRBD1. CDR1 and CDR2 (germline): MDHEN, SYDVKM. The trim removed 2 bases at V and 4 bases at J, leaving 17 bases unmatched. The length of the CDR3 is 19 residues.

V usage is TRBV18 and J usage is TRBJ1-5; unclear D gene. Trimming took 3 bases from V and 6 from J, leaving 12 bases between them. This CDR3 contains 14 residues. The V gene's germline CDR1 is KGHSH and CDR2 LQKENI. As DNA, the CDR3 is TGTGCCAGCTCACCCGACCCCGGGCGTCAGCCCCAGCATTTT. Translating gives CASSPDPGRQPQHF.

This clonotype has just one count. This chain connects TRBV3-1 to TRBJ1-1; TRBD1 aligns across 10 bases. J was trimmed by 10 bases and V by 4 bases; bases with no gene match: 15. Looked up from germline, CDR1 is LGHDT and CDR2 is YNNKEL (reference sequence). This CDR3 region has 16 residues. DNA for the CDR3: TGTGCCAGCAGCCTGAGACGGACAGGGGGAGGGGTGTCAGCTTTCTTT. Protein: CASSLRRTGGGVSAFF.